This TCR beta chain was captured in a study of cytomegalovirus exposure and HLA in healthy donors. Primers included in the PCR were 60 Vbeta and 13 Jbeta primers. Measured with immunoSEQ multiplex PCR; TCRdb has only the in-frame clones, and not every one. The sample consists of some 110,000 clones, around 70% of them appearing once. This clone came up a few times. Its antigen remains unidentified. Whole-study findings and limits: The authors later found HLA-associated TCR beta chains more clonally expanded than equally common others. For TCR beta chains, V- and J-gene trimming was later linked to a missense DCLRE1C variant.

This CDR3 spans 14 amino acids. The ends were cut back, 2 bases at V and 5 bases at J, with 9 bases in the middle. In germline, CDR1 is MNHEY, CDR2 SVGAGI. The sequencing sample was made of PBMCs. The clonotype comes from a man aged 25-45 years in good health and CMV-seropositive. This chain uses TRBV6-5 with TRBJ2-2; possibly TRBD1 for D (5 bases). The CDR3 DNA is TGTGCCAGCAGTTACGACTCAGGGACCGGGGAGCTGTTTTTT. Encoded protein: CASSYDSGTGELFF.